This is a list of T cell receptor beta chains from one sample in a study of T cells in Graves' hyperthyroidism and ophthalmopathy. MiXCR, run by TCRdb on the multiplex PCR reads, gives a single entry per CDR3 protein. The sample has over 400,000 distinct CDR3 sequences, under 25% seen once. Specimen: blood. The receptor source for this set is a woman between 65 and 79 years old with Graves' ophthalmopathy. The CDR3 runs from the conserved cysteine through the conserved F or W. The order of the fields is clone size, J gene, V gene, D gene, CDR3 protein, CDR3 DNA. The D gene is left open where the match is weak. A clone size is listed for some rows: how often the clone was seen (once, few, many), or a class if it is expanded.

size: -; J: TRBJ2-2; V: TRBV10-3; D: TRBD1; CDR3: CAISEKGAGELFF; DNA: TGTGCCATCAGTGAAAAGGGGGCAGGGGAGCTGTTTTTT
size: few; J: TRBJ2-4; V: TRBV7-2; D: -; CDR3: CASSPPLSIQYF; DNA: TGTGCCAGCAGCCCCCCTTTGAGCATTCAGTACTTC
size: few; J: TRBJ2-7; V: TRBV15; D: -; CDR3: CATSRETGIYEQYF; DNA: TGTGCCACCAGCAGAGAAACAGGGATCTACGAGCAGTACTTC
size: many; J: TRBJ2-2; V: TRBV28; D: -; CDR3: CASSSLNTGELFF; DNA: TGTGCCAGCAGTTCTTTAAACACCGGGGAGCTGTTTTTT
size: few; J: TRBJ2-2; V: TRBV20-1; D: -; CDR3: CSAGDGGSGELFF; DNA: TGCAGTGCTGGAGACGGGGGCTCCGGGGAGCTGTTTTTT
size: few; J: TRBJ2-5; V: TRBV7-3; D: TRBD2; CDR3: CASSAGTSGSATQYF; DNA: TGTGCCAGCAGCGCGGGGACTAGCGGGAGTGCGACCCAGTACTTC
size: once; J: TRBJ2-5; V: TRBV5-4; D: -; CDR3: CASSPQGLLAETQYF; DNA: TGTGCCAGCAGTCCACAGGGATTGTTGGCGGAGACCCAGTACTTC
size: -; J: TRBJ1-1; V: TRBV11-1; D: -; CDR3: CASSALSRGYTEAFF; DNA: TGTGCCAGCAGCGCCTTAAGTAGGGGTTACACTGAAGCTTTCTTT
size: many; J: TRBJ2-1; V: TRBV2; D: -; CDR3: CASNQGSRRGNEQFF; DNA: TGTGCCAGCAACCAGGGCAGTCGGAGGGGAAATGAGCAGTTCTTC
size: few; J: TRBJ2-2; V: TRBV5-1; D: -; CDR3: CASSLFIGELFF; DNA: TGCGCCAGCAGTTTGTTCATCGGGGAGCTGTTTTTT
size: -; J: TRBJ2-1; V: TRBV4-1; D: -; CDR3: CASSRKRGNEQFF; DNA: TGCGCCAGCAGCCGAAAACGGGGCAATGAGCAGTTCTTC
size: few; J: TRBJ2-7; V: TRBV6-1; D: -; CDR3: CASRGSIASYEQYF; DNA: TGTGCCAGCAGAGGTAGCATCGCCTCCTACGAGCAGTACTTC
size: -; J: TRBJ2-1; V: TRBV6-2/TRBV6-3; D: TRBD1; CDR3: CASTGQARPNNEQFF; DNA: TGTGCCAGCACCGGACAGGCCCGACCTAACAATGAGCAGTTCTTC
size: many; J: TRBJ2-7; V: TRBV28; D: -; CDR3: CASSSHRYYEQYF; DNA: TGTGCCAGCAGTTCACACCGATACTACGAGCAGTACTTC
size: -; J: TRBJ1-1; V: TRBV19; D: -; CDR3: CASSSVRGETEAFF; DNA: TGTGCCAGTAGTTCTGTCAGGGGTGAGACTGAAGCTTTCTTT
size: many; J: TRBJ1-1; V: TRBV20-1; D: -; CDR3: CSAPLGGLGTEAFF; DNA: TGCAGTGCTCCGTTGGGGGGTTTGGGGACTGAAGCTTTCTTT
size: few; J: TRBJ1-4; V: TRBV19; D: TRBD1; CDR3: CASSPGTGVNEKLFF; DNA: TGTGCCAGTAGTCCCGGGACAGGGGTTAATGAAAAACTGTTTTTT
size: few; J: TRBJ2-3; V: TRBV11-1; D: -; CDR3: CASTTLRGAHSTDTQYF; DNA: TGTGCCAGCACCACCCTCCGGGGGGCCCATAGCACAGATACGCAGTATTTT
size: once; J: TRBJ1-1; V: TRBV7-9; D: -; CDR3: CASSQTQGYTEAFF; DNA: TGTGCCAGCAGCCAAACTCAGGGGTACACTGAAGCTTTCTTT
size: -; J: TRBJ1-4; V: TRBV27; D: -; CDR3: CASATQAGVINEKLFF; DNA: TGTGCCAGCGCAACCCAGGCAGGGGTGATTAATGAAAAACTGTTTTTT
size: -; J: TRBJ1-1; V: TRBV14; D: -; CDR3: CASSRQMLDTEAFF; DNA: TGTGCCAGCAGCCGGCAGATGTTGGACACTGAAGCTTTCTTT
size: -; J: TRBJ2-5; V: TRBV20-1; D: -; CDR3: CSARVVGHQETQYF; DNA: TGCAGTGCTAGAGTCGTAGGACACCAAGAGACCCAGTACTTC
size: few; J: TRBJ2-4; V: TRBV9; D: TRBD2; CDR3: CASSVEPSGSTGNIQYF; DNA: TGTGCCAGCAGCGTAGAGCCTAGCGGGAGCACTGGAAACATTCAGTACTTC
size: -; J: TRBJ1-2; V: TRBV27; D: -; CDR3: CASSETIVTYGYTF; DNA: TGTGCCAGCAGTGAGACGATCGTAACCTATGGCTACACCTTC
size: -; J: TRBJ2-6; V: TRBV27; D: TRBD1; CDR3: CASSLRTGGPGANVLTF; DNA: TGTGCCAGCAGTTTAAGGACAGGGGGACCTGGGGCCAACGTCCTGACTTTC
size: few; J: TRBJ2-3; V: TRBV27; D: -; CDR3: CASSWVYADTQYF; DNA: TGTGCCAGCAGTTGGGTTTACGCAGATACGCAGTATTTT
size: many; J: TRBJ1-1; V: TRBV3-1; D: TRBD1; CDR3: CASSLTGVEAFF; DNA: TGTGCCAGCAGCCTAACAGGGGTTGAAGCTTTCTTT
size: many; J: TRBJ2-7; V: TRBV5-1; D: -; CDR3: CASRTGLQLGTEQYF; DNA: TGCGCCAGCAGGACCGGTTTACAGCTGGGGACGGAGCAGTACTTC
size: -; J: TRBJ2-4; V: TRBV20-1; D: TRBD1; CDR3: CSASDRGQSWNIQYF; DNA: TGCAGTGCTTCAGACAGGGGTCAATCGTGGAACATTCAGTACTTC
size: -; J: TRBJ2-5; V: TRBV19; D: TRBD1; CDR3: CASSTTGTGGVETQYF; DNA: TGTGCCAGTAGTACTACTGGGACAGGGGGCGTAGAGACCCAGTACTTC
size: once; J: TRBJ2-7; V: TRBV11-2; D: TRBD2; CDR3: CASSLGGGVDEQYF; DNA: TGTGCCAGCAGCCTCGGGGGGGGGGTCGACGAGCAGTACTTC
size: -; J: TRBJ2-2; V: TRBV27; D: -; CDR3: CASSLRPRLGTGELFF; DNA: TGTGCCAGCAGTTTAAGACCCCGACTCGGCACCGGGGAGCTGTTTTTT
size: -; J: TRBJ2-2; V: TRBV5-1; D: -; CDR3: CASSQSGLTNTGELFF; DNA: TGCGCCAGCAGCCAATCCGGACTAACCAACACCGGGGAGCTGTTTTTT
size: few; J: TRBJ1-1; V: TRBV12-3/TRBV12-4; D: TRBD1; CDR3: CASSLGQGTTEAFF; DNA: TGTGCCAGCAGTCTCGGACAGGGCACGACTGAAGCTTTCTTT
size: -; J: TRBJ2-3; V: TRBV20-1; D: -; CDR3: CSATASTDTQYF; DNA: TGCAGTGCTACTGCGAGCACAGATACGCAGTATTTT
size: -; J: TRBJ1-1; V: TRBV7-2; D: -; CDR3: CASSQDWRGTEAFF; DNA: TGTGCCAGCAGCCAAGATTGGAGGGGCACTGAAGCTTTCTTT
size: -; J: TRBJ2-1; V: TRBV7-2; D: TRBD2; CDR3: CASSLIFRGGFDEQFF; DNA: TGTGCCAGCAGCTTAATCTTTCGGGGAGGGTTTGATGAGCAGTTCTTC
size: few; J: TRBJ1-5; V: TRBV2; D: -; CDR3: CASRPWGNQPQHF; DNA: TGTGCCAGCAGGCCGTGGGGGAATCAGCCCCAGCATTTT
size: many; J: TRBJ1-5; V: TRBV10-3; D: -; CDR3: CAISADGTNQPQHF; DNA: TGTGCCATCAGTGCCGACGGTACGAATCAGCCCCAGCATTTT
size: -; J: TRBJ1-4; V: TRBV9; D: TRBD1; CDR3: CASSPEGGGKLFF; DNA: TGTGCCAGCAGCCCGGAAGGGGGCGGGAAACTGTTTTTT
size: few; J: TRBJ2-1; V: TRBV7-9; D: TRBD2; CDR3: CASSEGLAGGHTREQFF; DNA: TGTGCCAGCAGCGAGGGACTAGCGGGAGGTCACACGAGGGAGCAGTTCTTC
size: many; J: TRBJ2-5; V: TRBV11-2; D: TRBD1; CDR3: CASSSGQGQTQYF; DNA: TGTGCCAGCAGCTCGGGACAGGGTCAAACCCAGTACTTC
size: few; J: TRBJ2-5; V: TRBV27; D: TRBD1; CDR3: CASSRFQGAFQETQYF; DNA: TGTGCCAGCAGTCGCTTCCAGGGGGCCTTCCAAGAGACCCAGTACTTC
size: few; J: TRBJ1-2; V: TRBV12-3/TRBV12-4; D: -; CDR3: CASSLGSAGINYGYTF; DNA: TGTGCCAGCAGTTTAGGATCGGCCGGTATTAACTATGGCTACACCTTC
size: many; J: TRBJ2-1; V: TRBV2; D: -; CDR3: CASNRHGGYNEQFF; DNA: TGTGCCAGCAATAGACACGGAGGGTACAATGAGCAGTTCTTC
size: -; J: TRBJ2-1; V: TRBV12-3/TRBV12-4; D: -; CDR3: CASRTSPENEQFF; DNA: TGTGCCAGCAGGACTAGTCCCGAGAATGAGCAGTTCTTC
size: -; J: TRBJ2-5; V: TRBV30; D: -; CDR3: CAWREIETQYF; DNA: TGTGCCTGGAGGGAAATAGAGACCCAGTACTTC